This T cell receptor beta chain derives from a study of response to subunit inactivated influenza vaccine (dated by TCRdb to between 2017 and 2018). Concerning the study at large: Deep quantitative profiling of the T cell receptor repertoire was used in the study to follow responses to a trivalent subunit inactivated influenza vaccine. The full study reports these points: The authors proposed that each seasonal influenza vaccination may bring in only a limited number of new T cells.

The CDR3 runs 16 residues from the cysteine to the phenylalanine. Only the CDR3 region is kept as DNA, spanning 48 bases read in frame from base 1. Trimming removed 2 bases from V and 0 bases from J, leaving 10 bases between the germline ends. As encoded in the germline V gene (reference sequence), CDR1 is LGHDT while CDR2 is YNNKEL. Library creation used RT-PCR. The listed sequencing device is Illumina HiSeq 2500. Using fastp trimming at Q25 and MiXCR clonotype assembly, TCRdb reanalyzed the public sequencing data and kept in-frame beta chains. Here each entry gathers all rows of one CDR3 protein and keeps the most common genes and DNA. The sample yields about 700,000 distinct CDR3 sequences; less than 20% were counted once. 11% of the sample is held by the ten biggest clonotypes. Points on this clonotype: No cognate antigen has been identified for it. Base qualities are missing; no much larger clone stands one base away.

The source of this sequence is a man aged 50 or older who received an inactivated influenza vaccine. Donor details come from another sample of the same person, matched by shared clones. Sequenced here: PBMCs from blood, sampled approximately 13 days after vaccination. The V and J segments used are TRBV3-1 and TRBJ2-2; tentative D gene TRBD2, with 6 bases matching. The CDR3 protein sequence reads: CASSQFAGSNTGELFF. At the DNA level, the sequence is TGTGCCAGCAGCCAATTCGCGGGATCGAACACCGGGGAGCTGTTTTTT. When the CDR3 is completed using the reference TRBV3-1 and TRBJ2-2 genes on either side, the full variable domain is DTAVSQTPKYLVTQMGNDKSIKCEQNLGHDTMYWYKQDSKKFLKIMFSYNNKELIINETVPNRFSPKSPDKAHLNLHINSLELGDSAVYFCASSQFAGSNTGELFFGEGSRLTVL.